What follows are 4 T cell receptor beta chains derived from one specimen sequenced in a study of blood T cell repertoires in COVID-19. The assay was immunoSEQ multiplex PCR, and TCRdb's table has in-frame clones only and misses some. The table lists approximately 220,000 clones, approximately 83% of them singletons. The sample was PBMCs or T cells enriched from blood (not recorded which). These receptors were obtained from a woman in her forties with acute COVID-19.

V is TRBV7-9 and J is TRBJ1-3; 8 nucleotides match TRBD1. The ends lost 6 bases at V and 4 bases at J; junction bases unmatched: 17. From germline, CDR1 is SEHNR and CDR2 FQNEAQ (reference sequence). CDR3 length: 18 amino acids. CDR3 nucleotides: TGTGCCAGCAGGCGTGATGATTTTCAGGGGGCGCGAGGAAACACCATATATTTT. Its translation is CASRRDDFQGARGNTIYF.

The J gene is TRBJ2-5, the V gene TRBV5-4; 9 bases map to TRBD2. The germline gives CDR1 SGHNT, CDR2 YYREEE (reference sequence). V shed 0 bases, J shed 4 bases, and the junction held 4 bases outside the gene matches. The length of the CDR3 is 15 residues. CDR3 nucleotides: TGTGCCAGCAGCTTGGCTGGTAGCGGGAGAGAGACCCAGTACTTC. Amino acid sequence: CASSLAGSGRETQYF.

This chain connects TRBV10-1 to TRBJ2-3; 9 bases agree with TRBD1. This CDR3 has 17 amino acids. CDR1 and CDR2 (germline): WNHNN, SYGVQD (reference sequence). V shed 0 bases and J 6 bases; nucleotides not matched to a gene: 10. CDR3 DNA: TGCGCCAGCAGTGAGTCAATTGGGACAGGGAATTCGGATACGCAGTATTTT. It specifies CASSESIGTGNSDTQYF.

The V call is TRBV5-1, the J call TRBJ1-2; 7 positions agree with TRBD1. The length of the CDR3 is 20 residues. V trimming: 1 base; J trimming: 7 bases; junction bases outside the gene matches: 25. Germline V gives CDR1 SGHRS, CDR2 YFSETQ. The CDR3: CASSLSPTPGDREGWSGYTF. CDR3 bases: TGCGCCAGCAGCTTGTCGCCCACTCCAGGAGACAGGGAAGGATGGAGTGGCTACACCTTC. Based on the CDR3 plus reference TRBV5-1 and TRBJ1-2, the full variable domain is KAGVTQTPRYLIKTRGQQVTLSCSPISGHRSVSWYQQTPGQGLQFLFEYFSETQRNKGNFPGRFSGRQFSNSRSEMNVSTLELGDSALYLCASSLSPTPGDREGWSGYTFGSGTRLTVV.